This entry lists 21 T cell receptor beta chains sequenced from one sample in a study of identical twins. TCRdb re-derived calls from the 5' RACE reads in MiXCR, one entry per CDR3 protein. The profile shows 1.5 million to 2 million distinct CDR3 sequences, roughly 35% of them singletons. The specimen was cord blood. The receptors were gathered from a newborn girl in good health.

V gene TRBV2 combines with J gene TRBJ2-3, with 11 bases aligning to TRBD2. V shed 6 bases and J 4 bases; nucleotides not matched to a gene: 6. CDR1 and CDR2 from the germline V gene are SNHLY and FYNNEI. CDR3 length: 15 amino acids. The CDR3 loop reads CASRLLAGEADTQYF. CDR3 bases: TGTGCCAGCAGGCTACTAGCGGGGGAAGCAGATACGCAGTATTTT.

The rearrangement links TRBV7-2 to TRBJ1-2; no definite D call. CDR1 SGHTA and CDR2 FQGNSA come from the germline V gene. The CDR3 extends over 13 amino acids. The germline V and J ends were trimmed by 6 bases and 4 bases, with 12 bases remaining between them. DNA for the CDR3: TGTGCCAGCAGGGTGACCTGGGGCTATGGCTACACCTTC. Its protein is CASRVTWGYGYTF.

This clonotype has only a few counts. The chain employs TRBV12-3 or TRBV12-4 and TRBJ2-5, with 7 bases fitting TRBD2. This CDR3 is 16 amino acids long. The V segment lost 7 bases and the J segment 1 base; nucleotides outside the gene matches: 12. The CDR3 DNA sequence: TGTGCCAGCAACACGGGACGGCTAGCGGCCCAAGAGACCCAGTACTTC. Its translation: CASNTGRLAAQETQYF.

The rearrangement joins TRBV5-6 to TRBJ1-4; TRBD1 matches 9 bases. This CDR3 is built from 16 residues. Germline V lookup: CDR1 SGHDT, CDR2 YYEEEE. V shed 5 bases, J shed 7 bases, and the junction held 12 bases outside the gene matches. The CDR3 nucleotides are TGTGCCAGCAGTCGTATCGAACAGGGGGCCAGTGAAAAACTGTTTTTT. Encoded protein: CASSRIEQGASEKLFF.

This clonotype was observed a handful of times. V gene TRBV6-2 or TRBV6-3 combines with J gene TRBJ2-7; 8 bases are shared with TRBD2. This CDR3 spans 16 amino acids. Germline values: CDR1 MNHEY, CDR2 SVGEGT. Unmatched junction bases numbered 13, after V lost 2 bases and J lost 7 bases. CDR3 nucleotides: TGTGCCAGCAGTTACAATACGGGACTAGAGGTGGGAGAGCAGTACTTC. As protein: CASSYNTGLEVGEQYF.

This clonotype has only a few counts. The chain uses TRBV29-1 and TRBJ1-2; D not resolved. The CDR3 consists of 13 residues. Germline CDR1 and CDR2: SQVTM and ANQGSEA. V was clipped by 4 bases and J by 2 bases, with 11 bases between them. CDR3 sequence (DNA): TGCAGCGTTGGACCGTTCGCGAACTATGGCTACACCTTC. Translated: CSVGPFANYGYTF.

The chain is built from TRBV14 and TRBJ1-2, with D hard to call. Trimming stripped 0 bases from V and 4 bases from J, with 6 bases between. This CDR3 has 13 amino acids. Per germline, CDR1 SGHDN and CDR2 FVKESK. The CDR3, as DNA: TGTGCCAGCAGCCAAGAATGGGCCTATGGCTACACCTTC. Translation: CASSQEWAYGYTF.

This clonotype has only a few counts. This sequence joins TRBV20-1 and TRBJ2-4; 7 bases line up with TRBD2. CDR3 length: 14 amino acids. Germline trimming cut 1 base from V and 11 bases from J; bases unmatched to any gene: 11. CDR1 and CDR2 from the germline V gene are DFQATT and SNEGSKA (reference sequence). This CDR3 reads CSARGGGNLGLQYF. Written as DNA, the CDR3 is TGCAGTGCTAGAGGGGGGGGGAATCTGGGACTTCAGTACTTC.

A few counts support this clonotype. The chain links TRBV4-1 to TRBJ1-2; TRBD1 matches at 8 bases. After removal of 3 bases from V and 3 bases from J, the junction contained 3 bases not matched to a gene. Germline V CDR1 and CDR2: MGHRA, YSYEKL. There are 14 residues in the CDR3. CDR3: CASSQSTGDYGYTF. CDR3 nucleotide sequence: TGCGCCAGCAGCCAGTCGACAGGGGACTATGGCTACACCTTC.

This clonotype has a count of ten or more. V usage is TRBV6-6 and J usage is TRBJ1-2, with D possibly matching TRBD1 (5 bases). The CDR3 consists of 16 residues. V was pared by 0 bases and J by 0 bases, with 11 bases between. CDR1 and CDR2 from the germline V gene are MNHNY and SVGAGI (reference sequence). Here the CDR3 DNA reads TGTGCCAGCAGTTACTCGGAAGGGGCGTCTAACTATGGCTACACCTTC. Its protein product is CASSYSEGASNYGYTF.

The CDR3 coding sequence is TGCAGTGCCAGCCGGGACAGGGTCCGGGAAGAGACCCAGTACTTC. Its protein product is CSASRDRVREETQYF. This chain uses TRBV20-1 with TRBJ2-5, with TRBD1 identical over 9 bases. The CDR3 spans 15 residues. CDR1 is DFQATT and CDR2 is SNEGSKA in the germline V gene (reference sequence). After removal of 6 bases from V and 3 bases from J, the junction contained 11 bases not matched to a gene.

On this clonotype: This may arise from a read error, as a much more abundant clone is one base away. J is TRBJ2-1 and V is TRBV3-1; D call uncertain. Per germline, CDR1 LGHDT and CDR2 YNNKEL (reference sequence). The CDR3 has 13 amino acids. V was trimmed by 2 bases and J by 1 base, leaving 3 bases between them. In DNA form, the CDR3 reads TGTGCCAGCAGCCAATTTTCCTACAATGAGCAGTTCTTC. The encoded protein is CASSQFSYNEQFF.

The chain joins TRBV3-1 to TRBJ1-2, with D unresolved. The CDR3 is made up of 14 amino acids. From germline, CDR1 is LGHDT and CDR2 YNNKEL (reference sequence). Trimming shortened V by 0 bases and J by 6 bases, and 11 bases separated the two germline ends. The CDR3 DNA reads as TGTGCCAGCAGCCAAGAATGGGGTAGGCATGGCTACACCTTC. Its translation: CASSQEWGRHGYTF.

This clonotype was counted only a few times. V is TRBV6-1 and J is TRBJ1-5; D gene unclear. Germline V gene data show CDR1 as MNHNS and CDR2 as SASEGT. The CDR3 spans 13 residues. The V end was cut by 3 bases, the J end by 2 bases, with 5 bases between. The CDR3 DNA reads as TGTGCCAGCAGTGAGATACGCAATCAGCCCCAGCATTTT. It is translated as CASSEIRNQPQHF.

A few counts support this clonotype. This chain connects TRBV29-1 to TRBJ2-7, with a possible D match to TRBD2 (6 bases). Germline V gene data show CDR1 as SQVTM and CDR2 as ANQGSEA. The CDR3 sequence is 14 residues long. V lost 7 bases to trimming and J lost 3 bases, with 19 bases between them. The CDR3 loop is CSARGGQSGYEQYF. The CDR3 DNA reads as TGCAGCGCTCGCGGAGGGCAGAGTGGCTACGAGCAGTACTTC.

Written as DNA, the CDR3 is TGCAGTGCTAGAGGGGGAAGGGGGAGTAGCAATCAGCCCCAGCATTTT. This encodes CSARGGRGSSNQPQHF. V is TRBV20-1 and J is TRBJ1-5; TRBD1 is a possible D gene (6 bases). Germline CDR1 reads DFQATT; CDR2 reads SNEGSKA (reference sequence). Trimming pared 1 base from V and 0 bases from J, leaving 13 bases between. This CDR3 has 16 amino acids.

This clonotype came up a few times. The chain carries TRBV6-1 and TRBJ1-4; TRBD1 agrees at 8 bases. This CDR3 comprises 19 residues. Germline V gene lookup returns CDR1 MNHNS and CDR2 SASEGT. J was trimmed by 0 bases and V by 5 bases; bases with no gene match: 14. The CDR3, as DNA: TGTGCCAGCAGTAGTTGGACAGGGTGGTGGTCCACAACTAATGAAAAACTGTTTTTT. Amino acids: CASSSWTGWWSTTNEKLFF.

Here the CDR3 DNA reads TGCGCCAGCAGCTTTGGGGGGCTCGGGTTCTTC. Protein sequence: CASSFGGLGFF. This chain links TRBV5-1 with TRBJ2-1, with D perhaps matching TRBD1 or TRBD2 (6 bases each). The CDR3 totals 11 residues. Germline assignment: CDR1 SGHRS and CDR2 YFSETQ. Deletions cut 2 bases from V and 15 bases from J, with 12 bases between.

This sequence joins TRBV12-3 or TRBV12-4 and TRBJ2-3; 10 bases align to TRBD2. V dropped 2 bases and J dropped 4; count of bases not matched to a gene: 6. The CDR3 consists of 16 residues. CDR3 coding DNA: TGTGCCAGCAGTTTACTAGCGGGGGCCCTCGCAGATACGCAGTATTTT. It specifies CASSLLAGALADTQYF.

The J gene is TRBJ2-3, the V gene TRBV6-6; D is undetermined. The length of the CDR3 is 13 residues. The germline CDR1 and CDR2 sequences are MNHNY and SVGAGI (reference sequence). V was cut by 4 bases and J by 5 bases, with 10 bases left in between. The CDR3 sequence is CASSCPRGDTQYF. The CDR3 DNA is TGTGCCAGCAGTTGCCCCCGAGGAGATACGCAGTATTTT.

J is TRBJ2-5 and V is TRBV14; 10 bases are shared with TRBD2. Germline loops: CDR1 SGHDN, CDR2 FVKESK. V shed 4 bases and J 1 base; nucleotides not matched to a gene: 6. The CDR3 has 16 residues. The CDR3 loop reads CASSRGLAVTQETQYF. CDR3 DNA sequence: TGTGCCAGCAGCCGCGGACTAGCGGTTACCCAAGAGACCCAGTACTTC.